This T cell receptor beta chain was recorded in a study of cytomegalovirus exposure and HLA in healthy donors. Study conclusions and caveats: Most likely, a cluster of highly shared sequence variants arose as a sequencing artifact. Solely CMV serostatus was available to characterize immune exposure.

Remarks on this clone: Its antigen is currently unknown.

Trimming took 0 bases from V and 8 from J, leaving 14 bases between them. Germline CDR1 reads SGDLS; CDR2 reads YYNGEE. The CDR3 consists of 15 residues. Researchers ran the PCR with 60 Vbeta and 13 Jbeta primers. TCRdb keeps only in-frame clones here, not all; method: immunoSEQ multiplex PCR. The repertoire consists of around 150,000 clones, with roughly 63% occurring once and the leading ten covering around 7.1%. The chain is built from TRBV9 and TRBJ1-4, with D perhaps matching TRBD1 (6 bases). Material: PBMCs. The source is a woman aged 60-75 years in good health and CMV-seropositive. The CDR3 DNA is TGTGCCAGCAGCGTAGAGGGGGGGCGAGTGGAAAAACTGTTTTTT. Its protein product is CASSVEGGRVEKLFF.